The next 28 T cell receptor beta chains were all read from a single sample in a study of tumor and adjacent non-tumor tissue in lung cancer. The template was RNA from unsorted bulk tissue. The library came from three nested PCR rounds adapted from ARM-PCR protocols. TCRdb re-analysed the multiplex PCR reads in MiXCR, keeping a single row per CDR3 protein. Of fewer than 150,000 distinct CDR3 sequences in the sample, roughly 66% were seen once. The sample was lung tumor tissue. The receptors derive from a man in his sixties with small cell lung cancer.

Remarks on this clonotype: At one of its ends the junction is not consistent with the germline gene, which may arise from a read error. The chain employs TRBV4-2 and TRBJ2-5; D ambiguous. CDR3 length: 16 residues. Germline CDR1 LGHNA, CDR2 YNFKEQ. CDR3 in amino acids: CASTQDPTGFIGTQYF. CDR3 coding DNA: TGTGCCAGCACCCAAGACCCCACCGGGTTTATTGGGACCCAGTACTTC.

As for this clonotype: The germline gene is not matched at one end of the junction; a read error may be the cause. J is TRBJ2-1 and V is TRBV4-2, with D possibly TRBD2 on 6 matching bases. This CDR3 comprises 14 residues. Looked up from germline, CDR1 is LGHNA and CDR2 is YNFKEQ. The CDR3 loop reads CANSRASGYTGQFF. CDR3 nucleotide sequence: TGTGCCAACAGCCGAGCAAGCGGGTACACCGGGCAGTTCTTC.

A remark on this clonotype: This may be a read error: a much more frequent sequence differs by one nucleotide. The rearrangement uses TRBV6-5 and TRBJ2-1; TRBD2 might be the D (6 bases). CDR3 length: 15 residues. CDR1 is MNHEY and CDR2 is SVGAGI in the germline V gene. Deletions cut 5 bases from V and 0 bases from J, with 11 bases between. This CDR3 reads CASSMGLHSYNEQFF. In nucleotides, the CDR3 is TGTGCCAGCAGTATGGGACTCCACTCCTACAATGAGCAGTTCTTC.

This clonotype appeared once. V and J are TRBV7-9 and TRBJ2-3; possible D gene TRBD2, 6 bases. Germline loops: CDR1 SEHNR, CDR2 FQNEAQ (reference sequence). The V end lost 10 bases, the J end lost 2 bases, and 10 bases lay between the germline ends. The CDR3 loop spans 12 amino acids. CDR3 sequence: CATRDFTDTQYF. The CDR3 nucleotides are TGTGCCACGCGGGACTTCACAGATACGCAGTATTTT.

CDR3 amino acids: CSARHGYKETQYF. In DNA, the CDR3 is TGCAGTGCTAGGCACGGTTATAAAGAGACCCAGTACTTC. The V and J genes are TRBV20-1 and TRBJ2-5; D is unclear. There are 13 residues in the CDR3. CDR1 and CDR2 from the germline V gene are DFQATT and SNEGSKA (reference sequence). The V gene lost 3 bases and the J gene lost 3 bases, with 11 bases spanning the gap.

The V call is TRBV6-5, the J call TRBJ1-2; 7 nucleotides align to TRBD1. The CDR3 is 16 residues long. Per the germline V gene, CDR1 is MNHEY and CDR2 is SVGAGI. The ends lost 6 bases at V and 7 bases at J; junction bases unmatched: 17. CDR3 sequence reads: CASSPEAGTDASGYTF. CDR3 DNA sequence: TGTGCCAGCAGCCCAGAAGCCGGGACAGACGCTTCTGGCTACACCTTC.

This clonotype was counted ten times or more. The chain is built from TRBV20-1 and TRBJ1-2, with a possible D match to TRBD1 (6 bases). Germline CDR1 reads DFQATT; CDR2 reads SNEGSKA (reference sequence). V was pared by 5 bases and J by 8 bases, with 12 bases between. The CDR3 contains 11 residues. The CDR3 loop reads CSAWSGEGYTF. CDR3 nucleotide sequence: TGCAGTGCTTGGTCAGGGGAGGGCTACACCTTC.

A word on this clonotype: This may come from a read error, since a much larger clone is one base off. The rearrangement links TRBV6-1 to TRBJ1-2, with D unclear. V shed 8 bases and J shed 5 bases, with 12 bases lying between them. The CDR3 has 12 amino acids. Germline CDR1 is MNHNS and CDR2 is SASEGT. The CDR3 region is CASWNIQYGYTF. The CDR3 nucleotides read TGTGCCAGCTGGAACATCCAATATGGCTACACCTTC.

The gene calls are TRBV12-3 or TRBV12-4 and TRBJ2-2; 7 positions match TRBD1. J gave up 0 bases and V 8 bases, and 9 bases lay outside the gene matches. This CDR3 region has 16 residues. The CDR3 nucleotides read TGTGCCAGCGGTCCTTGGACAGGACCGAACACCGGGGAGCTGTTTTTT. Amino acid sequence: CASGPWTGPNTGELFF.

This clonotype has just a few counts. The chain uses TRBV5-4 and TRBJ1-1; no clear D. Trimming removed 8 bases from V and 1 base from J, with 12 bases in between. Germline V gene lookup returns CDR1 SGHNT and CDR2 YYREEE (reference sequence). This CDR3 is 13 amino acids long. The CDR3 sequence is CARGDTPNTEAFF. The CDR3 DNA follows: TGTGCCAGGGGAGACACACCGAACACTGAAGCTTTCTTT.

A few counts support this clonotype. The chain is built from TRBV10-3 and TRBJ2-5; D possibly corresponds to TRBD2 (5 bases). Germline V gene lookup returns CDR1 ENHRY and CDR2 SYGVKD. CDR3 length: 16 amino acids. Trimming removed 0 bases from V and 1 base from J, with 12 bases in between. The CDR3 nucleotides are TGTGCCATCAGTGAGTCGTCCCTAGCCCTCCAAGAGACCCAGTACTTC. This translates into CAISESSLALQETQYF.

Regarding this clonotype: The CDR3 end shows no conserved phenylalanine or tryptophan, and so a read error is likely. This chain joins TRBV20-1 and TRBJ1-2, with D possibly matching TRBD1 (5 bases). This CDR3 region has 14 residues. Per the germline V gene, CDR1 is DFQATT and CDR2 is SNEGSKA (reference sequence). V lost 6 bases and J lost 1, with 15 bases in between. The chain's CDR3 is CSALDPGGNYGYTL. The CDR3 region has the DNA TGCAGTGCCCTTGACCCCGGGGGTAACTATGGCTACACCTTA.

This chain joins TRBV20-1 and TRBJ2-1; 7 positions match TRBD2. CDR1 DFQATT and CDR2 SNEGSKA come from the germline V gene (reference sequence). V lost 5 bases to trimming and J lost 4 bases; unmatched junction nucleotides: 14. The CDR3 spans 16 residues. CDR3 in DNA: TGCAGTGCTCACAGTCGGGCTAGCGGAGCTTACAATGAGCAGTTCTTC. This codes for CSAHSRASGAYNEQFF.

For this clonotype: The CDR3 does not close with the conserved phenylalanine or tryptophan, likely indicating a read error. Because the CDR3's place on the DNA is in doubt, the DNA is left out and the CDR3 is given as listed by TCRdb. The gene calls are TRBV29-1 and TRBJ2-1; the listed D gene, TRBD2, was not tested against the DNA. Per germline, CDR1 SQVTM and CDR2 ANQGSEA. The CDR3 is 15 residues long, counting both termini. CDR3 sequence reads: CSVGASGRIAGERYS.

Of note for this clonotype: The junction and the germline gene differ at one end; a read error may be behind it. J is TRBJ2-2 and V is TRBV11-3; no firm D call. In germline, CDR1 is SGHNT, CDR2 YENEEA. This CDR3 has 15 residues. The CDR3 is CVSSPDNYYTGELFF. The CDR3 DNA reads as TGTGTCAGCAGCCCAGACAACTATTACACCGGGGAGCTGTTTTTT.

With regard to this clonotype: A single base separates this from a much larger clone, so it may be a read error. The chain is built from TRBV20-1 and TRBJ2-5; D unresolved. Germline V gene lookup returns CDR1 DFQATT and CDR2 SNEGSKA (reference sequence). The CDR3 runs to 13 residues. With 6 bases removed from V and 7 bases from J, the gap between germline ends came to 18 bases. The CDR3 loop reads CSAFEIQRVTQYF. CDR3 sequence (DNA): TGCAGTGCCTTTGAAATTCAAAGAGTGACCCAGTACTTC.

As concerns this clonotype: An end of the junction does not agree with germline; a read error may underlie this. The gene calls are TRBV5-5 and TRBJ2-2; 9 bases line up with TRBD1. This CDR3 region has 11 residues. Germline V gene lookup returns CDR1 SGHKS and CDR2 YYEKEE (reference sequence). The CDR3 DNA reads as TGTGCCAGCAGTTGGACAGGGGAGATGTTTTTT. Translation: CASSWTGEMFF.

This chain links TRBV29-1 with TRBJ2-7, with 12 bases matching TRBD2. CDR3 length equals 17 residues. V shed 5 bases and J 10 bases; nucleotides not matched to a gene: 21. CDR1 SQVTM and CDR2 ANQGSEA come from the germline V gene. CDR3: CSVLWLAGGPNPGEQYF. The CDR3 coding sequence is TGCAGCGTTCTATGGCTAGCGGGAGGGCCAAATCCGGGCGAACAGTACTTC.

This clonotype was observed once. DNA of the CDR3: TGCAGTGCTAGGGCGGGAGGAGCGCTAGGGACCCAGTACTTC. Translating it yields CSARAGGALGTQYF. The chain has TRBV20-1 and TRBJ2-5, with 8 bases fitting TRBD2. The CDR3 has 14 amino acids. V was clipped by 3 bases and J by 7 bases; unmatched bases: 10. CDR1 and CDR2 from the germline V gene are DFQATT and SNEGSKA (reference sequence).

The V and J genes are TRBV20-1 and TRBJ1-4, with unresolved D. Trimming stripped 0 bases from V and 12 bases from J, with 14 bases between. Germline V gene data show CDR1 as DFQATT and CDR2 as SNEGSKA (reference sequence). This CDR3 region has 13 residues. The CDR3, as DNA: TGCAGTGCTAGAGATATAGGGCTGAAACAACTGTTTTTT. Translation gives CSARDIGLKQLFF.

The chain links TRBV29-1 to TRBJ2-3; D perhaps matches TRBD2 (5 bases). The CDR3 is 15 residues long. The germline gives CDR1 SQVTM, CDR2 ANQGSEA. Trimming stripped 7 bases from V and 8 bases from J, with 25 bases between. The CDR3 bases are TGCAGCGGTTACGGAGGACGCGGTTGGATGGGTACGCAGTATTTT. It yields the protein CSGYGGRGWMGTQYF.

The rearrangement joins TRBV2 to TRBJ2-5; 9 bases are shared with TRBD1. The germline CDR1 and CDR2 sequences are SNHLY and FYNNEI. Trimming cost V 6 bases and J 9 bases; bases outside gene matches: 11. The CDR3 consists of 14 residues. The CDR3 DNA reads TGTGCCAGCAGAGCGGGACAGGGCTTTGAGGCCCAGTACTTC. It translates to CASRAGQGFEAQYF. The full variable domain, with the rest looked up from reference TRBV2 and TRBJ2-5, is EPEVTQTPSHQVTQMGQEVILRCVPISNHLYFYWYRQILGQKVEFLVSFYNNEISEKSEIFDDQFSVERPDGSNFTLKIRSTKLEDSAMYFCASRAGQGFEAQYFGPGTRLLVL.

This chain connects TRBV20-1 to TRBJ2-2; 8 bases align to TRBD1. This CDR3 spans 15 amino acids. Germline values: CDR1 DFQATT, CDR2 SNEGSKA (reference sequence). The V segment lost 5 bases and the J segment 4 bases; nucleotides outside the gene matches: 9. This CDR3 reads CSAAPEQGVTGELFF. The CDR3 DNA reads as TGCAGTGCTGCTCCGGAACAGGGGGTCACCGGGGAGCTGTTTTTT.

The chain is built from TRBV6-2 or TRBV6-3 and TRBJ2-7; 7 bases match TRBD2. Germline CDR1 and CDR2: MNHEY and SVGEGT. Unmatched junction bases numbered 23, after V lost 6 bases and J lost 12 bases. The CDR3 has 16 residues. The CDR3 DNA reads as TGTGCCAGCAGCTCCCACCGGGGCACTAGCGCGAACAAGCTGTACTTC. Its protein is CASSSHRGTSANKLYF.

Comments on this clonotype: One junction end does not reproduce the germline sequence, and a read error may be involved. This sequence joins TRBV20-1 and TRBJ2-1; TRBD2 aligns across 11 bases. CDR3 size: 14 residues. CDR1 is DFQATT, CDR2 SNEGSKA, per germline (reference sequence). CDR3 amino acids: CSAAGLAAYNERFF. CDR3 nucleotides: TGTAGTGCGGCGGGACTAGCGGCCTACAATGAGCGGTTCTTC.

About this clonotype: The final CDR3 position lacks the conserved phenylalanine or tryptophan, pointing to a likely read error. The limits of the CDR3 on the DNA are not certain, so only TCRdb's listed CDR3 is given. This sequence joins TRBV11-2 and TRBJ2-2; no check of the table's D call, TRBD2, against the DNA was made. Germline V gives CDR1 SGHAT, CDR2 FQNNGV. The CDR3 has 15 amino acids, counting both end residues. The CDR3: CVSSPLDGGTGELLC.

The V gene is TRBV5-5, the J gene TRBJ2-2, with D perhaps TRBD2 (6 bases). Germline loops: CDR1 SGHKS, CDR2 YYEKEE (reference sequence). Trimming removed 4 bases at V and 3 bases at J, with 13 bases between. CDR3 length: 15 residues. The chain's CDR3 is CASSILGGYTGELFF. CDR3 sequence (DNA): TGTGCCAGCAGCATTCTCGGGGGTTACACCGGGGAGCTGTTTTTT.

Turning to this clonotype: The CDR3 does not close with the conserved phenylalanine or tryptophan, likely indicating a read error. It is unclear where the CDR3 begins or ends on the DNA, so no DNA is shown, and the CDR3 is as TCRdb lists it. The chain employs TRBV4-1 and TRBJ1-1. The CDR3 spans 12 residues, counting both ends. Per germline, CDR1 MGHRA and CDR2 YSYEKL. The CDR3 is CASSQGADEALV.